Sequencing of this TCR beta chain was carried out in a study of response to subunit inactivated influenza vaccine. Study results and limitations: Authors suggested few new T cells are recruited by each seasonal influenza vaccination.

This clonotype was detected a few times. The antigen is undetermined. Each CDR3 protein gets one entry after TCRdb re-called the RT-PCR reads with MiXCR. This table has hundreds of thousands of distinct CDR3 sequences, approximately 7.1% appearing once. CDR1 is DFQATT and CDR2 is SNEGSKA in the germline V gene (reference sequence). Trimming took 0 bases from V and 6 from J, leaving 31 bases between them. The CDR3 extends over 20 amino acids. This specimen consisted of PBMCs from blood, obtained around 2 years after vaccination. This chain connects TRBV20-1 to TRBJ2-3; the D gene is possibly TRBD1 (6 bases). This sequence originates from a man in his fifties or sixties who received an inactivated influenza vaccine. The CDR3 DNA reads as TGCAGTGCTAGAGATTATATGCGACCGCAGGGGTTATTCAGTCGGGATACGCAGTATTTT. Translation: CSARDYMRPQGLFSRDTQYF.